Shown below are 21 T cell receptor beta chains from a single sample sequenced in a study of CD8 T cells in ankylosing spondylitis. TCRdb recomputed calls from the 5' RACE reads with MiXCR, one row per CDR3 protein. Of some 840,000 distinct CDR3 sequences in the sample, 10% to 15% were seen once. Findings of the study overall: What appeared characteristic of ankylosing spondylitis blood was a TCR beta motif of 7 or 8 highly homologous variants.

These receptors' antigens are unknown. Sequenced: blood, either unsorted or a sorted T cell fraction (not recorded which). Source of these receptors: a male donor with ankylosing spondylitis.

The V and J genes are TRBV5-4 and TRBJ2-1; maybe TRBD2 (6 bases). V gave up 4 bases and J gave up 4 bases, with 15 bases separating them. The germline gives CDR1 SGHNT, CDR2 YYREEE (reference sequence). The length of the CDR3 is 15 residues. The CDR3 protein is CASSPALARYNEQFF. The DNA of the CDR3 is TGTGCCAGCAGCCCGGCTCTAGCGAGATACAATGAGCAGTTCTTC. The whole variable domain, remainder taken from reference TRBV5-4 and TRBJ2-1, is ETGVTQSPTHLIKTRGQQVTLRCSSQSGHNTVSWYQQALGQGPQFIFQYYREEENGRGNFPPRFSGLQFPNYSSELNVNALELDDSALYLCASSPALARYNEQFFGPGTRLTVL.

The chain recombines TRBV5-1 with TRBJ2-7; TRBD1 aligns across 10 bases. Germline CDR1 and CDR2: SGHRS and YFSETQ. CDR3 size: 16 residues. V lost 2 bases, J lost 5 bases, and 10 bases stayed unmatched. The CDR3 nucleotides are TGCGCCAGCAGCTTACCCCGTGGGACAGGGGTTGACGAGCAGTACTTC. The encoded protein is CASSLPRGTGVDEQYF.

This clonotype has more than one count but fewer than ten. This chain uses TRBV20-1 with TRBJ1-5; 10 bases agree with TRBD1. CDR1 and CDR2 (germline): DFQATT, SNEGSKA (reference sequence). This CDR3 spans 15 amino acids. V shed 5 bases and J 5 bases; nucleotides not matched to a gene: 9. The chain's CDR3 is CSASPGQGTYQPQHF. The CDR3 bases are TGCAGTGCTTCGCCGGGACAGGGGACTTATCAGCCCCAGCATTTT.

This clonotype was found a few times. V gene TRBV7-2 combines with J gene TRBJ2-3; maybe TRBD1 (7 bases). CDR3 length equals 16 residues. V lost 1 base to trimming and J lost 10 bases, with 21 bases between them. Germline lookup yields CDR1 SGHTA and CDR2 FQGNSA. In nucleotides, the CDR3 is TGTGCCAGCAGCTTAGAAGGAACTCGGCAGGGGGGTCCGCAGTATTTT. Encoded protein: CASSLEGTRQGGPQYF.

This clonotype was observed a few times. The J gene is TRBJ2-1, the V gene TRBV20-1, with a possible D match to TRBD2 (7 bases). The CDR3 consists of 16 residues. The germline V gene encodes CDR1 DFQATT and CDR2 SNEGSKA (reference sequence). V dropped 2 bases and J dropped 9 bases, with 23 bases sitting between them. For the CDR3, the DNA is TGCAGTGCTAGAAATGGGGGCGGGGGTATGGCTGGTGAGCAGTTCTTC. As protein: CSARNGGGGMAGEQFF.

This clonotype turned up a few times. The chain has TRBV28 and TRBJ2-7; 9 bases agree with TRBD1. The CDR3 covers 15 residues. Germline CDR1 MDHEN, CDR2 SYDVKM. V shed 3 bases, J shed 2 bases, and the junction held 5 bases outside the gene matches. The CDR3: CASSFDRGVTYEQYF. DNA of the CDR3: TGTGCCAGCAGTTTCGACAGGGGGGTAACCTACGAGCAGTACTTC.

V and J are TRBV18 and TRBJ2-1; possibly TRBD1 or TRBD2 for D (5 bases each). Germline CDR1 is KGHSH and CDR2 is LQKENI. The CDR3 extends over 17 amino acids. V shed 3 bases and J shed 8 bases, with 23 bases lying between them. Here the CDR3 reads CASSPPVRDGFFYEQFF. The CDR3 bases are TGTGCCAGCTCACCCCCGGTCCGGGACGGCTTTTTCTATGAGCAGTTCTTC.

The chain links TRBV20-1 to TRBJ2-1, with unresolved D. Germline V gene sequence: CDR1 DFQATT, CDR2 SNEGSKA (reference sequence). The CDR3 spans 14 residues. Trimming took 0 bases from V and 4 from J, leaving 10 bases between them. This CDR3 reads CSAREPFQYNEQFF. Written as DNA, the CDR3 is TGCAGTGCTAGAGAACCCTTCCAATACAATGAGCAGTTCTTC.

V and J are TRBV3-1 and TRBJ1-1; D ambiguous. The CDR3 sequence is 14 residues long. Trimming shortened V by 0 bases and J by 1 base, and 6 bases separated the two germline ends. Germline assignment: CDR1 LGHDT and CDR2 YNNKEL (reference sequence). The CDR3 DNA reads TGTGCCAGCAGCCAAGACCCTTGGAACACTGAAGCTTTCTTT. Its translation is CASSQDPWNTEAFF.

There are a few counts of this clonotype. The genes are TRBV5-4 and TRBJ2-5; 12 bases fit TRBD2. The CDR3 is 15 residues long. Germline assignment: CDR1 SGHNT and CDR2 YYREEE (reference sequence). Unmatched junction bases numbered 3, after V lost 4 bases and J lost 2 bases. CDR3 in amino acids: CASSGLAGPQETQYF. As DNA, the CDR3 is TGTGCCAGCAGCGGACTAGCGGGGCCACAAGAGACCCAGTACTTC.

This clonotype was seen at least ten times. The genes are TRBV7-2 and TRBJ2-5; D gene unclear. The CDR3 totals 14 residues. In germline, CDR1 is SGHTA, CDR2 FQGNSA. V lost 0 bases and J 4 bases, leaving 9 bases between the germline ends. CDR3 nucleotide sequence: TGTGCCAGCAGCTTAGCGGCATTAGGAGAGACCCAGTACTTC. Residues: CASSLAALGETQYF.

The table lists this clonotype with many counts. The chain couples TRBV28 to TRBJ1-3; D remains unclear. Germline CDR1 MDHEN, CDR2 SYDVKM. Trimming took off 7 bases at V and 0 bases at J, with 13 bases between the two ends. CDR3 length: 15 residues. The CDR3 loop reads CASTFPGRSGNTIYF. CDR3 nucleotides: TGTGCCAGCACCTTTCCAGGCCGCTCTGGAAACACCATATATTTT.

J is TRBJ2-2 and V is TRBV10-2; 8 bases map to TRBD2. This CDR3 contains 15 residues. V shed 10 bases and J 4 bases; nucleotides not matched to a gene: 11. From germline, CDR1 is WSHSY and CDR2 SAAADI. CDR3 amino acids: CATRGREGPTGELFF. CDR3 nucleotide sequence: TGCGCCACCCGTGGACGGGAGGGCCCCACCGGGGAGCTGTTTTTT.

CDR3 sequence reads: CASTRDIIYTEAFF. CDR3 nucleotides: TGCGCCAGCACAAGGGACATAATCTACACTGAAGCTTTCTTT. The gene calls are TRBV5-1 and TRBJ1-1, with a possible D match to TRBD1 (6 bases). The CDR3 is 14 residues long. The V gene's germline CDR1 is SGHRS and CDR2 YFSETQ. The ends were cut back, 6 bases at V and 3 bases at J, with 15 bases in the middle.

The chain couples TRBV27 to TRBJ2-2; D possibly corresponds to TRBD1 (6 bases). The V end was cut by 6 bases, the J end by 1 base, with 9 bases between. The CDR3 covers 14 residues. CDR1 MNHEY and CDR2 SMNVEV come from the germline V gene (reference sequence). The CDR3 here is CASRLQGNTGELFF. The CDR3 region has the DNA TGTGCCAGCAGACTACAGGGGAACACCGGGGAGCTGTTTTTT.

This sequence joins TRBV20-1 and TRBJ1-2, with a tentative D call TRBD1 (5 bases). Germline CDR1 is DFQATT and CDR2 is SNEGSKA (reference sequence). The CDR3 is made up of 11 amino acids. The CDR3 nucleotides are TGCAGCCCTCGGGGGGGCTATGGCTACACCTTC. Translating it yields CSPRGGYGYTF.

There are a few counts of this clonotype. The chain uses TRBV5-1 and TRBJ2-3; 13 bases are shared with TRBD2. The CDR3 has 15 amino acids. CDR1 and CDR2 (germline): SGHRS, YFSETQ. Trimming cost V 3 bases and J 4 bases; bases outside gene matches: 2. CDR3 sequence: CASSSTSGGSDTQYF. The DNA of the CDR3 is TGCGCCAGCAGCTCGACTAGCGGGGGGTCAGATACGCAGTATTTT.

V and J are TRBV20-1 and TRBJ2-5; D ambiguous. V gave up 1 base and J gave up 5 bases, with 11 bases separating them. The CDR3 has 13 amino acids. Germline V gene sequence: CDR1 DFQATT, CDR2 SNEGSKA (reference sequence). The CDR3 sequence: CSARVWQRETQYF. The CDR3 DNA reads TGCAGTGCTAGAGTCTGGCAACGGGAGACCCAGTACTTC.

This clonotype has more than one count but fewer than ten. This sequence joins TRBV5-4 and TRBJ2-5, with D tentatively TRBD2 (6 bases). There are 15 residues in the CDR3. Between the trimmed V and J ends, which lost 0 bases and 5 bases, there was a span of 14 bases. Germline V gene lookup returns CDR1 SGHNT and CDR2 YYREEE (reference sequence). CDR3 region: CASSLATHGGETQYF. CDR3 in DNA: TGTGCCAGCAGCTTGGCCACACACGGAGGGGAGACCCAGTACTTC.

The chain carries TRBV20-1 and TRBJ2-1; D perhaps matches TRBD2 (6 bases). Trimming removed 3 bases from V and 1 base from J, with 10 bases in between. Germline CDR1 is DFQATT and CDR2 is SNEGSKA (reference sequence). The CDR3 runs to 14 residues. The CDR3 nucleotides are TGCAGTGCTAGTTGGCTAGCGTCCTACAATGAGCAGTTCTTC. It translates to CSASWLASYNEQFF.

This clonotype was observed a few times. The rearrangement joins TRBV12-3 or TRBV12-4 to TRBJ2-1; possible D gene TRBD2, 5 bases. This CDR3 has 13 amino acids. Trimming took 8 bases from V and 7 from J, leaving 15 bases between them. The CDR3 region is CASCRHGVNEQFF. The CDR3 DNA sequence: TGTGCCAGCTGTCGCCACGGGGTAAATGAGCAGTTCTTC.